These T cell receptor beta chains were read from a single sample in a study of blood T cell repertoires in COVID-19. Some clones are missing from TCRdb's copy, which holds only in-frame ones; the method was immunoSEQ multiplex PCR. This sample has 110,000 to 150,000 clones, with more than 70% found just once. Sequenced: peripheral blood. Receptors were obtained from a woman in her forties or fifties with acute or convalescent COVID-19. The CDR3 runs from the conserved cysteine through the conserved F or W. The D gene is left open where the match is weak. Rows may omit the clone size; those that give it use once, few, many or a size class.

>few|TRBV6-4|TRBD2|TRBJ2-1
TGTGCCAGCAGTGCCAGCGGGGCCACCTACAATGAGCAGTTCTTC
CASSASGATYNEQFF
>-|TRBV29-1|-|TRBJ1-1
TGCAGCGCTCGACAGGCCACGAGGGACACTGAAGCTTTCTTT
CSARQATRDTEAFF
>-|TRBV9|-|TRBJ1-5
TGTGCCAGCAGCGAAGGAGGCGCCCCCAATCAGCCCCAGCATTTT
CASSEGGAPNQPQHF
>-|TRBV5-1|-|TRBJ1-4
TGCGCCAGCAGCTCTAATAGTGAAAAACTGTTTTTT
CASSSNSEKLFF
>-|TRBV5-1|-|TRBJ1-6
TGCGCCAGCAGCAAGAGACAGGAGAATTCACCCCTCCACTTT
CASSKRQENSPLHF
>-|TRBV4-3|-|TRBJ1-4
TGCGCCAGCAGCCAAGACATTGGGACCGGCGGGGGTGAAAAACTGTTTTTT
CASSQDIGTGGGEKLFF
>-|TRBV6-5|-|TRBJ1-2
TGTGCCAGCAGTTACGGCTCTGGGCTGCACTACACCTTC
CASSYGSGLHYTF
>few|TRBV28|-|TRBJ1-2
TGTGCCAGCAGTCTAGAGCCGAATTATGGCTACACCTTC
CASSLEPNYGYTF
>-|TRBV11-2|-|TRBJ2-7
TGTGCCAGCAGCCTAACGGGGAACGAGCAGTACTTC
CASSLTGNEQYF
>-|TRBV7-8|TRBD2|TRBJ2-3
TGTGCCAGCAGCATGCTTAGCGGGGGGAACACAGATACGCAGTATTTT
CASSMLSGGNTDTQYF
>-|TRBV6-5|TRBD1|TRBJ2-2
TGTGCCAGCAGGGGGACAGTCAACACCGGGGAGCTGTTTTTT
CASRGTVNTGELFF
>few|TRBV7-9|TRBD1|TRBJ1-3
TGTGCCAGCAGCTTAGGAGGGACAGGAGGAAACACCATATATTTT
CASSLGGTGGNTIYF
>-|TRBV7-9|-|TRBJ1-1
TGTGCCAGCAGCTCGGCAGGATACTTGAACACTGAAGCTTTCTTT
CASSSAGYLNTEAFF
>-|TRBV9|TRBD1|TRBJ2-5
TGTGCCAGCAGTGTACAAGGTGTGGGGACAGGGGTCGCCTGGGAGACCCAGTACTTC
CASSVQGVGTGVAWETQYF
>-|TRBV9|-|TRBJ1-4
TGTGCCAGCAGCGTAGCCGGAGCTGGTGATGAAAAACTGTTTTTT
CASSVAGAGDEKLFF
>few|TRBV23-1|TRBD1|TRBJ1-4
TGCGCCAGCACCCCGACAGGGAAAGAGCTTAATGAAAAACTGTTTTTT
CASTPTGKELNEKLFF
>-|TRBV7-2|TRBD1|TRBJ1-6
TGTGCCAGCAGTTGGGGACAGAACTCCTATAATTCACCCCTCCACTTT
CASSWGQNSYNSPLHF
>-|TRBV6-5|-|TRBJ1-1
TGTGCCAGCAGTTACGTGCCGGGAGGCCAGAGTACTGAAGCTTTCTTT
CASSYVPGGQSTEAFF
>-|TRBV3-1/TRBV3-2|-|TRBJ1-4
TGTGTCATTTGCGAGGGAGGTTTTTTAACTAATGAAAAACTGTTTTTT
CVICEGGFLTNEKLFF
>-|TRBV6-1|TRBD2|TRBJ2-1
TGTGCCAGCAGTGATTGGTCTAGCGGGGGGAAATACAATGAGCAGTTCTTC
CASSDWSSGGKYNEQFF
>-|TRBV4-3|TRBD2|TRBJ2-7
TGCGCCAGCAGCCATGGTAGTGGCGGGGGGCTCTCCTACGAGCAGTACTTC
CASSHGSGGGLSYEQYF
>many|TRBV11-2|-|TRBJ2-2
TGTGCCAGCAGCTCCAGGGAGGAGCTGTTTTTT
CASSSREELFF
>-|TRBV19|TRBD1|TRBJ1-5
TGTGCCAGTAGTGTCGGGACAGGGTCAACGAATTGGGATCAGCCCCAGCATTTT
CASSVGTGSTNWDQPQHF
>-|TRBV2|TRBD1|TRBJ1-3
TGTGCCAGCAAGCGGACAGGGGGTCCCTCTGGAAACACCATATATTTT
CASKRTGGPSGNTIYF
>-|TRBV10-3|-|TRBJ2-5
TGTGCCATCAGTGAGTCGTACCCAGGGGGGAGCTTATCGGCCCAGTACTTC
CAISESYPGGSLSAQYF
>-|TRBV28|TRBD1|TRBJ2-1
TGTGCCAGCGGGACAGGGGGTAGTAGAGCCTACAATGAGCAGTTCTTC
CASGTGGSRAYNEQFF